These T cell receptor beta chains were read from a single sample in a study of Graves' ophthalmopathy and Graves' hyperthyroidism. TCRdb called the multiplex PCR reads again in MiXCR, with one record for every CDR3 protein. This table has a few hundred thousand distinct CDR3 sequences, 20% to 25% appearing once. Sequenced input: peripheral blood. Source of these receptors: a woman aged 45 to 65 with Graves' ophthalmopathy. CDR3s include the opening cysteine and the closing phenylalanine or tryptophan. A D gene is named only where the DNA matches it firmly. Clone size is not always given. Where it is, it says once, few, many or a class for expanded clones.

>TRBV12-3/TRBV12-4|NA|many|TRBJ1-5
TGTGCCAGCAGCGGAGGCAACAATCAGCCCCAGCATTTT
CASSGGNNQPQHF
>TRBV4-1|NA|many|TRBJ1-5
TGCGCCAGCAGCCAAGTCCAGTCACACAATCAGCCCCAGCATTTT
CASSQVQSHNQPQHF
>TRBV7-9|NA|many|TRBJ1-1
TGTGCCAGCAGCCCCTGGGTGAAGGGCACTGAAGCTTTCTTT
CASSPWVKGTEAFF
>TRBV6-2/TRBV6-3|NA|NA|TRBJ2-7
TGTGCCAGCAGTTACGGGACATTTTACTCCTACGAGCAGTACTTC
CASSYGTFYSYEQYF
>TRBV7-3|NA|many|TRBJ2-2
TGTGCCAGCAGCCCAAGGGGGGGAAGGAACACCGGGGAGCTGTTTTTT
CASSPRGGRNTGELFF
>TRBV5-1|NA|many|TRBJ2-7
TGCGCCAGCAGCGCGGGGACGTCCCCGGCCCCAACCGAGCAGTACTTC
CASSAGTSPAPTEQYF
>TRBV28|NA|NA|TRBJ2-7
TGTGCCAGCATCACCGGGGGCAGATCCTACGAGCAGTACTTC
CASITGGRSYEQYF
>TRBV19|NA|many|TRBJ2-5
TGTGCCAGTAGTTACTCCCGAGAAATCCAAGAGACCCAGTACTTC
CASSYSREIQETQYF
>TRBV18|NA|many|TRBJ2-5
TGTGCCAGCTCACCCTCGGACGAAGGAGAGACCCAGTACTTC
CASSPSDEGETQYF
>TRBV7-2|TRBD2|many|TRBJ2-2
TGTGCCAGCAGCGTAACGCTAGCGGGAGTTTACACCGGGGAGCTGTTTTTT
CASSVTLAGVYTGELFF
>TRBV7-9|TRBD1|many|TRBJ2-5
TGTGCCAGCAGCCGCTTGACAGGGTCGGGAAAAGAGACCCAGTACTTC
CASSRLTGSGKETQYF
>TRBV7-3|NA|many|TRBJ2-5
TGTGCCAGCAGCACCGACCCAGGAAAGACCCAGTACTTC
CASSTDPGKTQYF
>TRBV6-2/TRBV6-3|TRBD2|once|TRBJ2-5
TGTGCCAGCAGACCCCGGACTAGCCAAGAGACCCAGTACTTC
CASRPRTSQETQYF
>TRBV6-1|NA|few|TRBJ1-2
TGTGCCAGCGTGGACAGCTTTTATGGCTACACCTTC
CASVDSFYGYTF
>TRBV25-1|NA|many|TRBJ1-2
TGTGCCAGCAGTGAGAATTATGGCTACACCTTC
CASSENYGYTF
>TRBV30|NA|many|TRBJ1-1
TGTGCCTGGAGGGGATTCGACACTGAAGCTTTCTTT
CAWRGFDTEAFF
>TRBV28|TRBD2|NA|TRBJ2-7
TGTGCCTTCAAAAAGGCCGGGACTAGCCCCACCTACGAGCAGTACTTC
CAFKKAGTSPTYEQYF
>TRBV12-3/TRBV12-4|NA|NA|TRBJ2-7
TGTGCCAGCAGTTTAGCGAGGGAGTATAACGACGAGCAGTACTTC
CASSLAREYNDEQYF
>TRBV5-6|TRBD2|many|TRBJ2-7
TGTGCCAGCAGCTTGGACGTAGCGGGAACTCCCTACGAGCAGTACTTC
CASSLDVAGTPYEQYF
>TRBV19|TRBD1|NA|TRBJ1-1
TGTGCCAGTAGTATCGTGACAGGGGGCACTGAAGCTTTCTTT
CASSIVTGGTEAFF
>TRBV15|NA|NA|TRBJ2-5
TGTGCCACCAGCAGTGGGGAAGGGAACCAAGAGACCCAGTACTTC
CATSSGEGNQETQYF
>TRBV6-6|TRBD2|many|TRBJ2-2
TGTGCCAGCAGTTCTCATGCCGGGACTAGCGGTACACAGACCGGGGAGCTGTTTTTT
CASSSHAGTSGTQTGELFF
>TRBV28|TRBD1|NA|TRBJ2-5
TGTGCCAGCAGTTTTCTGGGACAGGGGGCCGGGGAGACCCAGTACTTC
CASSFLGQGAGETQYF
>TRBV9|NA|many|TRBJ2-7
TGTGCCAGCAGCGAGGCACTGGGGGAGCAGTACTTC
CASSEALGEQYF
>TRBV20-1|NA|many|TRBJ2-7
TGCAGTGCCCTCCTAGGGGGGAGCCAGGGCGAGCAGTACTTC
CSALLGGSQGEQYF
>TRBV27|NA|many|TRBJ1-5
TGTGCCAGCAGTACCTGTCAGCCCCAGCATTTT
CASSTCQPQHF
>TRBV12-3/TRBV12-4|NA|NA|TRBJ1-1
TGTGCCAGCAGCCGGGGGTTCTCCACTGAAGCTTTCTTT
CASSRGFSTEAFF
>TRBV27|TRBD2|NA|TRBJ2-5
TGTGCCAGCAGTTTTCGCGGGGGGGGTGCCCAAGAGACCCAGTACTTC
CASSFRGGGAQETQYF
>TRBV4-2|NA|many|TRBJ2-2
TGTGCCAGCAGCCAAGCCCGCACCGGGGAGCTGTTTTTT
CASSQARTGELFF
>TRBV20-1|TRBD2|few|TRBJ2-7
TGCAGTGCTAACGGACTAGCGGGAGTGCGGTACGAGCAGTACTTC
CSANGLAGVRYEQYF
>TRBV15|NA|many|TRBJ1-5
TGTGCCACCAGCAGAGATATGGGAATTAGCAATCAGCCCCAGCATTTT
CATSRDMGISNQPQHF
>TRBV6-5|NA|many|TRBJ1-2
TGTGCCAGCAGTTACAGGGCTTCGGATGGCTACACCTTC
CASSYRASDGYTF
>TRBV6-5|NA|few|TRBJ1-2
TGTGCCAGCAGTTACTCGAAGGACGCTAACTATGGCTACACCTTC
CASSYSKDANYGYTF
>TRBV4-1|NA|many|TRBJ1-1
TGCGCCAGCAGCCAAGCCTTCACAGGGAACACTGAAGCTTTCTTT
CASSQAFTGNTEAFF
>TRBV12-3/TRBV12-4|NA|many|TRBJ1-2
TGTGCCAGCAGACCGGGGGCCGGCTATGGCTACGCCTTC
CASRPGAGYGYAF
>TRBV28|NA|many|TRBJ1-3
TGTGCCAGCAGTCCCGACTTTGCTGGAAACACCATATATTTT
CASSPDFAGNTIYF
>TRBV27|NA|many|TRBJ2-7
TGTGCCAGCAGTTTTGGGCAGTCCTACGAGCAGTACTTC
CASSFGQSYEQYF
>TRBV20-1|TRBD2|NA|TRBJ2-5
TGCAGTGCTAAAGGGACTAGCGGCTCCCAAGAGACCCAGTACTTC
CSAKGTSGSQETQYF
>TRBV12-3/TRBV12-4|NA|many|TRBJ1-6
TGTGCCAGCACCCCCGAGAGACATAATTCACCCCTCCACTTT
CASTPERHNSPLHF
>TRBV20-1|NA|many|TRBJ1-1
TGCAGTGCTTCCCCATGGGGAGGAGGCGTAAAAACTGAAGCTTTCTTT
CSASPWGGGVKTEAFF
>TRBV7-9|TRBD1|NA|TRBJ1-3
TGTGCCAGCAGCCCGCGGACAGGGAAAAACACCATATATTTT
CASSPRTGKNTIYF
>TRBV6-2/TRBV6-3|NA|many|TRBJ2-5
TGTGCCAGCAGTCCCCCGACAGAGGCGGAGACCCAGTACTTC
CASSPPTEAETQYF